The 27 T cell receptor beta chains in this list originate from one sample, sequenced in a study of T cells in Graves' hyperthyroidism and ophthalmopathy. RNA transcripts were the template for amplifying TCR beta CDR3 regions. HTBI primers were the set used in a first-round RT-PCR of the TCR CDR3. TCRdb redid the calling of the multiplex PCR reads with MiXCR, one entry per CDR3 protein. The sample shows 530,000 or so distinct CDR3 sequences, approximately 25% of them seen only once. Material for sequencing was blood. These receptor sequences come from a woman aged 25 to 45 with Graves' ophthalmopathy.

The chain links TRBV28 to TRBJ1-1; 7 bases agree with TRBD1. The CDR3 loop spans 15 amino acids. The V segment lost 2 bases and the J segment 5 bases; nucleotides outside the gene matches: 8. Germline V CDR1 and CDR2: MDHEN, SYDVKM. CDR3 in amino acids: CASSLEGAGRTEAFF. In nucleotides, the CDR3 is TGTGCCAGCAGTTTAGAGGGGGCTGGGAGGACTGAAGCTTTCTTT.

This chain connects TRBV18 to TRBJ1-2; 8 bases align to TRBD1. CDR1 and CDR2 from the germline V gene are KGHSH and LQKENI. The CDR3 is 14 residues long. Trimming removed 4 bases from V and 9 bases from J; junction bases left unmatched: 10. CDR3 region: CASSQPDRGGSYTF. The CDR3 region has the DNA TGTGCCAGCTCACAACCAGACAGGGGAGGTAGCTACACCTTC.

The genes are TRBV28 and TRBJ1-2; no reliable D call. This CDR3 contains 14 residues. Trimming took 5 bases from V and 11 from J, leaving 21 bases between them. Germline V gives CDR1 MDHEN, CDR2 SYDVKM. Written as DNA, the CDR3 is TGTGCCAGCAGTCCCCCGCGAGGATCGACTTCATACACCTTC. This encodes CASSPPRGSTSYTF.

This rearrangement joins TRBV18 to TRBJ2-7, with unresolved D. Germline V CDR1 and CDR2: KGHSH, LQKENI. V lost 4 bases and J lost 6, with 13 bases in between. This CDR3 comprises 13 residues. Here the CDR3 DNA reads TGTGCCAGCTCACAAACCATGAGAGGCGAGCAGTACTTC. Translation: CASSQTMRGEQYF. The entire variable domain, with the rest obtained from reference TRBV18 and TRBJ2-7, is as follows: NAGVMQNPRHLVRRRGQEARLRCSPMKGHSHVYWYRQLPEEGLKFMVYLQKENIIDESGMPKERFSAEFPKEGPSILRIQQVVRGDSAAYFCASSQTMRGEQYFGPGTRLTVT.

The chain links TRBV18 to TRBJ1-3; the D gene is possibly TRBD1 (5 bases). This CDR3 region has 15 residues. Germline V gene data show CDR1 as KGHSH and CDR2 as LQKENI. Between the trimmed V and J ends, which lost 2 bases and 5 bases, there was a span of 13 bases. This CDR3 is CASSPVQALRNTIYF. As DNA, the CDR3 is TGTGCCAGCTCACCAGTACAGGCCCTCAGAAACACCATATATTTT.

There are a few counts of this clonotype. Written as DNA, the CDR3 is TGTGCCAGCAGTGAGCAGGGTACCACTGAAGCTTTCTTT. Its translation is CASSEQGTTEAFF. This chain connects TRBV25-1 to TRBJ1-1; tentatively, D is TRBD1 (5 bases). Between the trimmed V and J ends, which lost 3 bases and 4 bases, there was a span of 9 bases. Germline CDR1 MGHDK, CDR2 SYGVNS. The CDR3 has 13 residues.

This sequence joins TRBV20-1 and TRBJ1-1; a possible D gene is TRBD1 (6 bases). Germline V CDR1 and CDR2: DFQATT, SNEGSKA (reference sequence). The CDR3 totals 13 residues. Trimming pared 6 bases from V and 5 bases from J, leaving 16 bases between. The DNA of the CDR3 is TGCAGTGCCACACGAGGGGGGATGACTGAAGCTTTCTTT. It encodes CSATRGGMTEAFF.

The table lists this clonotype with many counts. The chain combines TRBV2 with TRBJ1-1; D is unclear. Per the germline V gene, CDR1 is SNHLY and CDR2 is FYNNEI. The CDR3 totals 12 residues. V was trimmed by 3 bases and J by 5 bases, leaving 7 bases between them. The CDR3 region has the DNA TGTGCCAGCAGTGACGTTGGGACTGAAGCTTTCTTT. Residues: CASSDVGTEAFF.

As to this clonotype: A much larger clone differs by one base, so this may be a read error. This chain links TRBV9 with TRBJ1-3; 8 nucleotides match TRBD1. This CDR3 region has 16 residues. CDR1 and CDR2 from the germline V gene are SGDLS and YYNGEE. The CDR3, as DNA: TGTGCCAGCAGCGTAAATAAGGACAGGGACGGAAACACCATATGTTTT. Encoded protein: CASSVNKDRDGNTICF. Full variable domain (missing parts from reference TRBV9 and TRBJ1-3): DSGVTQTPKHLITATGQRVTLRCSPRSGDLSVYWYQQSLDQGLQFLIQYYNGEERAKGNILERFSAQQFPDLHSELNLSSLELGDSALYFCASSVNKDRDGNTICFGEGSWLTVV.

This chain links TRBV6-1 with TRBJ1-2; maybe TRBD1 (5 bases). The CDR3 spans 14 residues. Per germline, CDR1 MNHNS and CDR2 SASEGT. Between the trimmed V and J ends, which lost 7 bases and 2 bases, there was a span of 14 bases. In nucleotides, the CDR3 is TGTGCCAGCAAGCCGGGAACAGGCAACTATGGCTACACCTTC. Translation: CASKPGTGNYGYTF.

This clonotype was detected a few times. Possible read error: a much larger clone is one base away. The CDR3 region has the DNA TGTGTCAGTAGTATCGCGCTCGTCAGGGTGGAGACTGAAGCTTTCTTT. As protein: CVSSIALVRVETEAFF. This chain joins TRBV19 and TRBJ1-1, with a tentative D call TRBD1 (5 bases). The CDR3 sequence is 16 residues long. Per the germline V gene, CDR1 is LNHDA and CDR2 is SQIVND (reference sequence). The full variable domain, its missing parts supplied by reference TRBV19 and TRBJ1-1, is DGGITQSPKYLFRKEGQNVTLSCEQNLNHDAMYWYRQDPGQGLRLIYYSQIVNDFQKGDIAEGYSVSREKKESFPLTVTSAQKNPTAFYLCVSSIALVRVETEAFFGQGTRLTVV.

This clonotype has more than one count but fewer than ten. V usage is TRBV27 and J usage is TRBJ2-7; D is tentatively TRBD1 or TRBD2 (5 bases each). Germline V gene sequence: CDR1 MNHEY, CDR2 SMNVEV (reference sequence). Trimming took 5 bases from V and 3 from J, leaving 11 bases between them. CDR3 size: 13 residues. CDR3: CASSLGTNYEQYF. In nucleotides, the CDR3 is TGTGCCAGCAGTCTCGGGACCAACTACGAGCAGTACTTC.

The rearrangement links TRBV5-1 to TRBJ2-5, with D possibly called TRBD1 or TRBD2 (5 bases each). The CDR3 contains 13 residues. CDR1 is SGHRS and CDR2 is YFSETQ in the germline V gene. V was trimmed by 3 bases and J by 1 base, leaving 7 bases between them. CDR3 amino acids: CASSWDVQETQYF. Here the CDR3 DNA reads TGCGCCAGCAGCTGGGACGTCCAAGAGACCCAGTACTTC.

In its sample, this clonotype was seen many times. This chain uses TRBV9 with TRBJ2-2; a possible D gene is TRBD2 (5 bases). The CDR3 spans 15 residues. The V end lost 3 bases, the J end lost 3 bases, and 12 bases lay between the germline ends. The germline V gene encodes CDR1 SGDLS and CDR2 YYNGEE. The CDR3: CASSGPGSYTGELFF. CDR3 nucleotides: TGTGCCAGCAGCGGACCGGGATCTTACACCGGGGAGCTGTTTTTT.

The rearrangement uses TRBV6-1 and TRBJ2-7; 7 bases match TRBD1. The V segment lost 6 bases and the J segment 3 bases; nucleotides outside the gene matches: 8. Germline V gene data show CDR1 as MNHNS and CDR2 as SASEGT. The CDR3 length is 14 residues. CDR3 sequence (DNA): TGTGCCAGCAGGCCCGGGACAGCAGTCTACGAGCAGTACTTC. Its protein product is CASRPGTAVYEQYF.

This clonotype was found a few times. This may stem from a read error, because a much larger clone lies one nucleotide away. Here the CDR3 DNA reads TGTGCCAGCAGCGCACATGGAAACACCATATATTTT. It is translated as CASSAHGNTIYF. The rearrangement links TRBV9 to TRBJ1-3; D gene ambiguous. The germline V and J ends were trimmed by 3 bases and 3 bases, with 4 bases remaining between them. The CDR3 runs 12 residues. Germline V gene data show CDR1 as SGDLS and CDR2 as YYNGEE.

Ten or more counts support this clonotype. This CDR3 reads CASSPGDRYEQYF. The CDR3 nucleotides read TGTGCCAGCAGTCCGGGGGACCGGTACGAGCAGTACTTC. V and J are TRBV6-2 or TRBV6-3 and TRBJ2-7, with a weak D call TRBD2 (6 bases). CDR3 length: 13 amino acids. Germline values: CDR1 MNHEY, CDR2 SVGEGT. The ends were cut back, 5 bases at V and 4 bases at J, with 12 bases in the middle.

This clonotype occurred many times. The chain has TRBV12-3 or TRBV12-4 and TRBJ2-7, with D possibly being TRBD1 (5 bases). V dropped 7 bases and J dropped 0 bases, with 16 bases sitting between them. The CDR3 extends over 15 amino acids. DNA of the CDR3: TGTGCCAGCACCGATGGACAACGCAGCTCCTACGAGCAGTACTTC. Translating gives CASTDGQRSSYEQYF.

CDR3 nucleotides: TGTGCCAGCAGTTTGGACCCCCGACTCACCCCCCTCGACAGGGCGAATCAGCCCCAGCATTTT. Its protein product is CASSLDPRLTPLDRANQPQHF. The chain has TRBV12-3 or TRBV12-4 and TRBJ1-5, with 7 nucleotides matching TRBD1. The trim removed 3 bases at V and 4 bases at J, leaving 24 bases unmatched. CDR3 length: 21 residues.

This clonotype was counted at least ten times. V and J are TRBV27 and TRBJ1-5, with D perhaps matching TRBD1 (5 bases). V gave up 8 bases and J gave up 2 bases, with 16 bases separating them. The length of the CDR3 is 15 residues. CDR1 is MNHEY and CDR2 is SMNVEV in the germline V gene (reference sequence). The CDR3 sequence: CASGSERGGNQPQHF. CDR3 nucleotides: TGTGCCAGCGGTTCTGAGAGGGGCGGCAATCAGCCCCAGCATTTT.

This clonotype was counted many times. This CDR3 is CASSPPGEEEQYF. CDR3 DNA: TGTGCCAGCAGCCCACCTGGAGAGGAGGAGCAGTACTTC. The chain recombines TRBV13 with TRBJ2-7; no definite D call. The CDR3 runs to 13 residues. Germline values: CDR1 PRHDT, CDR2 FYEKMQ (reference sequence). Trimming shortened V by 5 bases and J by 7 bases, and 15 bases separated the two germline ends.

Notes on this clonotype: The conserved phenylalanine or tryptophan normally closing the CDR3 is absent here, so this likely arose from a read error. The chain recombines TRBV13 with TRBJ2-2, with TRBD2 identical over 7 bases. In germline, CDR1 is PRHDT, CDR2 FYEKMQ (reference sequence). The CDR3 extends over 20 amino acids. V was pared by 5 bases and J by 3 bases, with 21 bases of the junction left unmatched. CDR3 amino acids: CASSPTRGVWQGWDTGELFV. The CDR3 DNA sequence: TGTGCCAGCAGCCCAACTCGGGGGGTCTGGCAGGGCTGGGACACCGGGGAGCTGTTTGTT.

This clonotype was seen more than once but under ten times. The J gene is TRBJ2-7, the V gene TRBV6-1; TRBD1 or TRBD2 may be the D gene (5 bases each). The CDR3 spans 15 residues. Germline values: CDR1 MNHNS, CDR2 SASEGT. V lost 5 bases and J lost 2, with 16 bases in between. The CDR3 region has the DNA TGTGCCAGCAGTAAGGGACCCCCGGGCACCTACGAGCAGTACTTC. Its protein is CASSKGPPGTYEQYF.

This clonotype was seen at least ten times. This chain connects TRBV7-9 to TRBJ2-5; unclear D gene. V shed 5 bases and J shed 1 base, with 5 bases lying between them. The CDR3 runs to 12 residues. CDR1 and CDR2 (germline): SEHNR, FQNEAQ (reference sequence). Here the CDR3 reads CASSAFQETQYF. As DNA, the CDR3 is TGTGCCAGCAGCGCGTTCCAAGAGACCCAGTACTTC. Full variable domain (outside the CDR3, taken from reference TRBV7-9 and TRBJ2-5): DTGVSQNPRHKITKRGQNVTFRCDPISEHNRLYWYRQTLGQGPEFLTYFQNEAQLEKSRLLSDRFSAERPKGSFSTLEIQRTEQGDSAMYLCASSAFQETQYFGPGTRLLVL.

This clonotype was seen more than once but under ten times. The V gene is TRBV6-1, the J gene TRBJ2-5; D call uncertain. Germline CDR1 reads MNHNS; CDR2 reads SASEGT. Trimming left V 4 bases short and J 0 bases short, with 3 bases between. The CDR3 totals 12 residues. This CDR3 reads CASSAHQETQYF. The CDR3 DNA reads TGTGCCAGCAGTGCGCACCAAGAGACCCAGTACTTC.

This clonotype was recorded a few times. CDR3 sequence (DNA): TGTGCCAGCAGTTACTCGGCGGGACTTCAAGAGACCCAGTACTTC. It specifies CASSYSAGLQETQYF. The chain combines TRBV6-5 with TRBJ2-5; the D gene is possibly TRBD2 (6 bases). Germline loops: CDR1 MNHEY, CDR2 SVGAGI. Trimming removed 0 bases from V and 2 bases from J, with 10 bases in between. The CDR3 has 15 amino acids.

This clonotype was counted ten times or more. This chain uses TRBV5-1 with TRBJ1-2, with D maybe TRBD1 (5 bases). The CDR3 length is 13 residues. Trimming cost V 9 bases and J 13 bases, with 25 bases left between them. Per the germline V gene, CDR1 is SGHRS and CDR2 is YFSETQ. The chain's CDR3 is CATKGGTESIFTF. The CDR3 nucleotides read TGCGCCACCAAAGGTGGGACGGAATCTATTTTCACCTTC.